These T cell receptor beta chains were read from a single sample in a study of cytomegalovirus exposure and HLA in healthy donors. The table came from immunoSEQ multiplex PCR; TCRdb's copy has only in-frame clones and leaves some out. The table shows over 150,000 clones, with 60% to 85% occurring only once. The sample consisted of PBMCs. The receptors here all came from a man aged 25 to 40 in good health and CMV-seropositive. Each CDR3 is given with its conserved first and last residue.

V gene,CDR3 protein
TRBV6-5,CASRRLEYTEAFF
TRBV7-2,CASSQRDRGLDEQYF
TRBV29-1,CSARSGDEQYF
TRBV6-5,CASSYSDTNYEQYF
TRBV10-1,CASKFDRDTEAFF
TRBV11-1,CASTTLKRDEQYF
TRBV6-1,CASSENRGNTEAFF
TRBV2,CASSRDSNYEQYF
TRBV28,CASSLSGTGVYEQYF
TRBV6-5,CATQTGGHTGELFF
TRBV9,CASAGGNGYEQYF
TRBV12-2,CASRFSPENRRMGEAFF
TRBV9,CASSLEGGAQYF
TRBV19,CASSSLSGTGGYEQYF
TRBV7-2,CASSLVGLAQETQYF
TRBV28,CASSPETGTGWYEQYF
TRBV6-1,CASRKLRQGEQTQYF
TRBV30,CAWSVQEGTEAFF
TRBV27,CASSFSGDYYEQYF
TRBV7-7,CASSLFEGTDTQYF
TRBV9,CASSPFIETGGQETQYF
TRBV19,CASEYRETQYF
TRBV4-1,CASSQVVEDEQFF
TRBV2,CASSGQGNEQYF
TRBV28,CASSFSGDYEQYF
TRBV30,CAWSRRGGVVTDTQYF
TRBV29-1,CSVEGVGEGTQYF
TRBV5-1,CASSFGRDRYEQYF
TRBV2,CASSGGGLNTEAFF
TRBV30,CAWSLKGVADTQYF
TRBV7-2,CASSVRGPYGYTF
TRBV28,CASSLGDRGYNSPLHF
TRBV2,CASKRVPIATNEKLFF
TRBV30,CAWSGNMNTEAFF
TRBV28,CASRNRDSYEQYF
TRBV9,CASSVAMGASEKLFF
TRBV21-1,CASSQVAGPGNSPLHF
TRBV2,CASSEVRGYQETQYF
TRBV27,CASRPWEGTNEKLFF
TRBV7-2,CASSPWNRGRTDQPQHF
TRBV5-1,CASSLNAPRALNEQFF
TRBV12-5,CASGLVQGQGWLDNQPQHF
TRBV18,CASSPNRGYEQYF
TRBV13,CASSPYLQDSNYGYTF
TRBV6-5,CASSYSTESGNTIYF
TRBV5-1,CASRLSGDEQYF
TRBV28,CASSSSSYNEQFF
TRBV2,CAIGTSGSYEQYF